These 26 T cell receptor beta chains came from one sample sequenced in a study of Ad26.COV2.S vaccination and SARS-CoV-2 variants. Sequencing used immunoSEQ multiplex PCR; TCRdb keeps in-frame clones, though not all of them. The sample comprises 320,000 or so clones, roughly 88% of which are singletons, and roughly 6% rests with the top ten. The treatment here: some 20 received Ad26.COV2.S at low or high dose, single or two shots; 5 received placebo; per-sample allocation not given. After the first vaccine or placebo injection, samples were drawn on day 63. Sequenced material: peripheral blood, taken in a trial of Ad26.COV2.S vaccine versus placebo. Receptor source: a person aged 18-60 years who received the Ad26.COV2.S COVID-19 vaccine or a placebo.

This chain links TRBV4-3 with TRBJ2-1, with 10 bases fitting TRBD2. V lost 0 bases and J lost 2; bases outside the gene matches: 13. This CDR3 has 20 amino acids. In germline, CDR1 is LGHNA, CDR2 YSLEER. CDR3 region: CASSQDLGSGGPPPYNEQFF. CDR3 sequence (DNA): TGCGCCAGCAGCCAAGATCTAGGTAGCGGGGGGCCACCCCCCTACAATGAGCAGTTCTTC.

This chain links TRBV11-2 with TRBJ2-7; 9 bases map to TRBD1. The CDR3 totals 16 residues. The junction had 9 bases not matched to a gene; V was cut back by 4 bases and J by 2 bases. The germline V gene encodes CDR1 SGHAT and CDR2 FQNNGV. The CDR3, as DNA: TGTGCCAGCAGCTCCTTACAGGGGGCCGGGACCTACGAGCAGTACTTC. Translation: CASSSLQGAGTYEQYF.

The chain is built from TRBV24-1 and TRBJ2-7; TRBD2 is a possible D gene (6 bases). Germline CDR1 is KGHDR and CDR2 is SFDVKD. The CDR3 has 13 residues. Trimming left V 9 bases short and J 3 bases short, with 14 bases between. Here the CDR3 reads CATPGQRVYEQYV. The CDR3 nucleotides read TGTGCCACCCCGGGCCAGCGGGTCTACGAGCAGTACGTC.

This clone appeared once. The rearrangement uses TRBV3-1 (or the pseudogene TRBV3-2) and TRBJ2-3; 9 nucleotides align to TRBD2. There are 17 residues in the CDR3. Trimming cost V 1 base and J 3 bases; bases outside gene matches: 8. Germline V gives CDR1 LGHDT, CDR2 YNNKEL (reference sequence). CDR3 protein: CASSQGSGGLGTDTQYF. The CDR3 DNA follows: TGTGCCAGCAGCCAAGGCAGCGGGGGGCTGGGAACAGATACGCAGTATTTT.

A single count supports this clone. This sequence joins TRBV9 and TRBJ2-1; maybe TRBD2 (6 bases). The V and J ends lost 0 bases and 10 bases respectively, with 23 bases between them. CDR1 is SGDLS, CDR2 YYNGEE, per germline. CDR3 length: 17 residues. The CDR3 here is CASSVARTEGHRGEQFF. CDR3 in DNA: TGTGCCAGCAGCGTAGCTAGAACGGAGGGGCACCGGGGGGAGCAGTTCTTC.

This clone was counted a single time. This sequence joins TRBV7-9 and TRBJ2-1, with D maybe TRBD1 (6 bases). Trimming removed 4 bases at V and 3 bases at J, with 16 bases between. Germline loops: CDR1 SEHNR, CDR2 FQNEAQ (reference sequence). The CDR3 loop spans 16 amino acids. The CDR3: CASSSEDGGIYNEQFF. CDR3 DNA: TGTGCCAGCAGCTCGGAGGATGGGGGCATCTACAATGAGCAGTTCTTC.

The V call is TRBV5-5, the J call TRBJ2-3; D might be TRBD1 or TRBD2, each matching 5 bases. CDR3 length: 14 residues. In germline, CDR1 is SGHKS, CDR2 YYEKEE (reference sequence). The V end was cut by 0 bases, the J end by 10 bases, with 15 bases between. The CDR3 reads CASSLDGARVAQYF. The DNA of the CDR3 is TGTGCCAGCAGCTTGGACGGGGCCAGGGTTGCGCAGTATTTT.

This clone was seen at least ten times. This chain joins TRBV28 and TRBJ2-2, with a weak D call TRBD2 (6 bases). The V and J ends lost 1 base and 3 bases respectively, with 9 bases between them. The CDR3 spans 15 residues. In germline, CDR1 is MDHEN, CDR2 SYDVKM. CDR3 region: CASSLYSGDTGELFF. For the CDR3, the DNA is TGTGCCAGCAGTTTATATAGCGGAGACACCGGGGAGCTGTTTTTT.

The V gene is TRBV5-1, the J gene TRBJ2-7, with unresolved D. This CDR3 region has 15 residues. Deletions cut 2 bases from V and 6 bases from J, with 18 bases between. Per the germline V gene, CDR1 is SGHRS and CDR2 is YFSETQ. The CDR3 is CASSFPRIQKGEQYV. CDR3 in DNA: TGCGCCAGCAGCTTCCCGAGGATCCAAAAGGGCGAGCAGTACGTC.

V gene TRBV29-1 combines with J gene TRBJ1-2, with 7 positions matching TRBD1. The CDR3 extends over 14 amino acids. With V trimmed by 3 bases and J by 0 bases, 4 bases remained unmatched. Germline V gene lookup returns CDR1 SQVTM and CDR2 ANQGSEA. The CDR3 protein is CSVDVDRANYGYTF. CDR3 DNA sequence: TGCAGCGTTGATGTTGACAGGGCTAACTATGGCTACACCTTC.

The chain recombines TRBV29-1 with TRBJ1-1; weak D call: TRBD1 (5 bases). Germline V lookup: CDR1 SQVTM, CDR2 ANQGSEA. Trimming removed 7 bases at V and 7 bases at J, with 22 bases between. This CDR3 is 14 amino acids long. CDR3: CSGGRGTTFDEAFF. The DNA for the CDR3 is TGCAGCGGGGGACGGGGGACGACATTCGATGAAGCTTTCTTT.

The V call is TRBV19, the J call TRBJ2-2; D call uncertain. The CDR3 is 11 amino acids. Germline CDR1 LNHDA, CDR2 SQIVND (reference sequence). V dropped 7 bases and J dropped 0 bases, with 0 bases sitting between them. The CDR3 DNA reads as TGTGCCAGTACGAACACCGGGGAGCTGTTTTTT. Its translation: CASTNTGELFF.

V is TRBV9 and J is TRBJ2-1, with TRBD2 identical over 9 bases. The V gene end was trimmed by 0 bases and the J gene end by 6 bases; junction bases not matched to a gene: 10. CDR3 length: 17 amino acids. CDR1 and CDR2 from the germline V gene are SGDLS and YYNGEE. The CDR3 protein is CASSVGLAGGPGNEQFF. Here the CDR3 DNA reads TGTGCCAGCAGCGTAGGGTTGGCGGGGGGGCCGGGCAATGAGCAGTTCTTC.

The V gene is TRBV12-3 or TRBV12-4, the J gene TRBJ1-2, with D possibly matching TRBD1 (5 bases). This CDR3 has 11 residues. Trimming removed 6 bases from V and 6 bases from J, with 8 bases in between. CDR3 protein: CASSRGDGYTF. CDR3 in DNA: TGTGCCAGCAGCCGAGGGGATGGCTACACCTTC.

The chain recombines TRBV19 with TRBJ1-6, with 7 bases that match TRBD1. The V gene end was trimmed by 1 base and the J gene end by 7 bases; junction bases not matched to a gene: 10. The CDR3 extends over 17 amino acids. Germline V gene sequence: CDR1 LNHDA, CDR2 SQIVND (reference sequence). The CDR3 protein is CASSIVHNRDSNSPLHF. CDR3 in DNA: TGTGCCAGTAGTATAGTTCACAACAGGGACAGCAATTCACCCCTCCACTTT. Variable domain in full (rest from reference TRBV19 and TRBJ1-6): DGGITQSPKYLFRKEGQNVTLSCEQNLNHDAMYWYRQDPGQGLRLIYYSQIVNDFQKGDIAEGYSVSREKKESFPLTVTSAQKNPTAFYLCASSIVHNRDSNSPLHFGNGTRLTVT.

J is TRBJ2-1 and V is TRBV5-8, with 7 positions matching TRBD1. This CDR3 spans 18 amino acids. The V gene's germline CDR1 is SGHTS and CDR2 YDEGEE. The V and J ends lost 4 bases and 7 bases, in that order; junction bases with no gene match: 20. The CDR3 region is CASSRGQRGYGEINEQFF. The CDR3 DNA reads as TGTGCCAGCAGCAGGGGACAGAGAGGTTATGGGGAGATAAATGAGCAGTTCTTC.

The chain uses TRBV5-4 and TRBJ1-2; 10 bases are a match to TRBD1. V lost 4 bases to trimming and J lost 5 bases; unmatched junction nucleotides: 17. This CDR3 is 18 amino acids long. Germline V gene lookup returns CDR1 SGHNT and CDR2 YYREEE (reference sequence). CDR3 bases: TGTGCCAGCAGCGGCTCCCGGGACAGGGGTCCCTCTGGGTATGGCTACACCTTC. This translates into CASSGSRDRGPSGYGYTF.

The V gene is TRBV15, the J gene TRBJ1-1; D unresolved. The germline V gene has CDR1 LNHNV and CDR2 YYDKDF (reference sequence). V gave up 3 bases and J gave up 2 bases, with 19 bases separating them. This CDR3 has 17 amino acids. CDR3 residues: CATSSLERTASNTEAFF. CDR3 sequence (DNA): TGTGCCACCAGCAGTTTAGAGCGTACAGCAAGCAACACTGAAGCTTTCTTT.

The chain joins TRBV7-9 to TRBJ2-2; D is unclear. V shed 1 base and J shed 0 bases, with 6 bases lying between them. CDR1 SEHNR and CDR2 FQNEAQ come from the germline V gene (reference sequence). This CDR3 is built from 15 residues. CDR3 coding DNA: TGTGCCAGCAGCTTAGACCAGTCGAACACCGGGGAGCTGTTTTTT. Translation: CASSLDQSNTGELFF. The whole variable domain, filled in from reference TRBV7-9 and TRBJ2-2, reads DTGVSQNPRHKITKRGQNVTFRCDPISEHNRLYWYRQTLGQGPEFLTYFQNEAQLEKSRLLSDRFSAERPKGSFSTLEIQRTEQGDSAMYLCASSLDQSNTGELFFGEGSRLTVL.

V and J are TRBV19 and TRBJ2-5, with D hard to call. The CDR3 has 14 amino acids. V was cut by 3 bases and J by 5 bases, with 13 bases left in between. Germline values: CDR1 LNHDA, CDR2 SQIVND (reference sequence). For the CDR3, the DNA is TGTGCCAGTAGTATCCCAGGACGGCGGGAGACCCAGTACTTC. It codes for CASSIPGRRETQYF.

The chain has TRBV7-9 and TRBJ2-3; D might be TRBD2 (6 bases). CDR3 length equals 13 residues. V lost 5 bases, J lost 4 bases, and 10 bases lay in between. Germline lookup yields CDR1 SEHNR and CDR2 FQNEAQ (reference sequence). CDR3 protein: CASSPGLSDTQYF. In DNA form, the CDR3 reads TGTGCCAGCAGCCCCGGACTATCAGATACGCAGTATTTT.

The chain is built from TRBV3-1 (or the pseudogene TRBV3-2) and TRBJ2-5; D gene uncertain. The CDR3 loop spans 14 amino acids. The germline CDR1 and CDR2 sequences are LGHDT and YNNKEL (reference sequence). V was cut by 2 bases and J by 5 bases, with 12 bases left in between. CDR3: CASSQSTNRETQYF. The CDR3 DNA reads TGTGCCAGCAGCCAAAGCACAAATCGGGAGACCCAGTACTTC.

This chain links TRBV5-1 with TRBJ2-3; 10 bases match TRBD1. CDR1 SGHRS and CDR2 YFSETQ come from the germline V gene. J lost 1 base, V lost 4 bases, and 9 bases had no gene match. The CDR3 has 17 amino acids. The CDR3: CASSLNSGTGGTDTQYF. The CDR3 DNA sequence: TGCGCCAGCAGCCTGAACTCCGGGACAGGGGGCACAGATACGCAGTATTTT.

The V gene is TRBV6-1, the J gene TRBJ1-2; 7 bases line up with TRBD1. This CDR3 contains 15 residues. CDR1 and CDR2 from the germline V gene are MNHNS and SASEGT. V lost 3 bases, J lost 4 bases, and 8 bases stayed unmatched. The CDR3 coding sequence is TGTGCCAGCAGTGACGGGGACAGCCGATCCTATGGCTACACCTTC. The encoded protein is CASSDGDSRSYGYTF.

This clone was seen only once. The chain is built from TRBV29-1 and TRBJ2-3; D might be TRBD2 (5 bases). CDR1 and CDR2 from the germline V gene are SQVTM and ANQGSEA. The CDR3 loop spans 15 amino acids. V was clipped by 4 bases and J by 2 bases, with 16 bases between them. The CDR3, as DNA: TGCAGCGTTGGGGTATCCAGCGGACCCACAGATACGCAGTATTTT. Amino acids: CSVGVSSGPTDTQYF.

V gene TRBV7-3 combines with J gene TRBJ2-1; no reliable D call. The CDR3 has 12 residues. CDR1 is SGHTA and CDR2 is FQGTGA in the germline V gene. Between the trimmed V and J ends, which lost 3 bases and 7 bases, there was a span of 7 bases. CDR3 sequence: CASSLYGNEQFF. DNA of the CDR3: TGTGCCAGCAGCTTGTACGGGAATGAGCAGTTCTTC.